This entry lists 25 T cell receptor beta chains sequenced from one sample in a study of control samples from healthy donors and cancer patients. Profiled with immunoSEQ multiplex PCR; TCRdb holds only in-frame clones, not every one. Of around 140,000 clones listed, roughly 92% are singletons. Sequenced material: blood. The receptors were gathered from a man aged 18 to 35 in good health.

The rearrangement uses TRBV3-1 (or the pseudogene TRBV3-2) and TRBJ1-2; perhaps TRBD1 as D (5 bases). Germline assignment: CDR1 LGHDT and CDR2 YNNKEL (reference sequence). This CDR3 has 14 amino acids. V was clipped by 1 base and J by 3 bases, with 9 bases between them. The CDR3 DNA is TGTGCCAGCAGCCAAGGGGTAGGGGACTATGGCTACACCTTC. Its translation: CASSQGVGDYGYTF.

V gene TRBV5-1 combines with J gene TRBJ2-7; 10 nucleotides match TRBD1. Germline-derived CDR1 and CDR2 are SGHRS and YFSETQ. This CDR3 region has 14 residues. V shed 2 bases and J 5 bases; nucleotides not matched to a gene: 4. The CDR3 bases are TGCGCCAGCAGCTTCGGGGACAGGGGACACGAGCAGTACTTC. Its protein is CASSFGDRGHEQYF.

The CDR3 DNA reads as TGTGCCAGCAGACTCGGGGTTGGTAGAGAAGCTTTCTTT. Its protein is CASRLGVGREAFF. V usage is TRBV6-5 and J usage is TRBJ1-1; D gene uncertain. V gave up 6 bases and J gave up 8 bases, with 16 bases separating them. Germline CDR1 is MNHEY and CDR2 is SVGAGI. CDR3 length: 13 amino acids.

The chain has TRBV29-1 and TRBJ2-7; no clear D. Deletions cut 3 bases from V and 0 bases from J, with 9 bases between. The CDR3 runs to 13 residues. CDR1 and CDR2 from the germline V gene are SQVTM and ANQGSEA. CDR3 DNA: TGCAGCGTTGAGGTCCCCAGCTCCTACGAGCAGTACTTC. As protein: CSVEVPSSYEQYF.

A word on this clone: Other DNA sequences within the sample encode an identical CDR3. CDR3 amino acids: CASSPWTGTVGNSPLHF. The DNA for the CDR3 is TGTGCCAGCTCACCTTGGACAGGGACGGTGGGTAATTCACCCCTCCACTTT. The chain combines TRBV18 with TRBJ1-6, with TRBD1 matching over 8 bases. Germline loops: CDR1 KGHSH, CDR2 LQKENI. The V segment lost 3 bases and the J segment 6 bases; nucleotides outside the gene matches: 10. This CDR3 has 17 amino acids.

The chain employs TRBV5-1 and TRBJ2-3; no clear D. V gave up 4 bases and J gave up 6 bases, with 15 bases separating them. Germline assignment: CDR1 SGHRS and CDR2 YFSETQ. The CDR3 extends over 14 amino acids. The CDR3 nucleotides read TGCGCCAGCAGCGACGGACGGCTCAGGGATACGCAGTATTTT. Encoded protein: CASSDGRLRDTQYF.

This chain links TRBV7-9 with TRBJ1-3; the D is unclear. Looked up from germline, CDR1 is SEHNR and CDR2 is FQNEAQ (reference sequence). The V end lost 2 bases, the J end lost 3 bases, and 8 bases lay between the germline ends. The CDR3 runs 14 residues. The CDR3 DNA reads TGTGCCAGCAGCTTATTAAAGGGTGGAAACACCATATATTTT. This sequence encodes CASSLLKGGNTIYF.

This chain uses TRBV4-1 with TRBJ2-7; TRBD1 matches 11 bases. V gave up 6 bases and J gave up 5 bases; unmatched junction bases: 15. Germline V gene sequence: CDR1 MGHRA, CDR2 YSYEKL. The length of the CDR3 is 17 residues. The CDR3 reads CASSKNLRDRGFHEQYF. DNA of the CDR3: TGCGCCAGCAGTAAGAATCTCCGGGACAGGGGGTTCCACGAGCAGTACTTC.

This chain connects TRBV7-3 to TRBJ2-1, with D uncertain. CDR1 is SGHTA and CDR2 is FQGTGA in the germline V gene. The CDR3 spans 19 residues. The V end lost 1 base, the J end lost 4 bases, and 23 bases lay between the germline ends. As DNA, the CDR3 is TGTGCCAGCAGCTTAAGTGGTCATTCTCCCTCGGGTACATACAATGAGCAGTTCTTC. The encoded protein is CASSLSGHSPSGTYNEQFF.

The rearrangement links TRBV19 to TRBJ2-6; either TRBD1 or TRBD2 may supply D (5 bases each). The CDR3 loop spans 15 amino acids. Looked up from germline, CDR1 is LNHDA and CDR2 is SQIVND (reference sequence). The V end lost 3 bases, the J end lost 2 bases, and 8 bases lay between the germline ends. CDR3 DNA sequence: TGTGCCAGTAGTATTCAGGGAGCTGGGGCCAACGTCCTGACTTTC. This translates into CASSIQGAGANVLTF.

V is TRBV6-4 and J is TRBJ1-3; weak D call: TRBD1 (5 bases). The CDR3 is made up of 18 amino acids. The ends were cut back, 1 base at V and 0 bases at J, with 16 bases in the middle. Germline lookup yields CDR1 MRHNA and CDR2 SNTAGT. This CDR3 reads CASSDFPQGVISGNTIYF. The CDR3 bases are TGTGCCAGCAGTGACTTCCCCCAGGGCGTTATCTCTGGAAACACCATATATTTT.

This sequence joins TRBV6-5 and TRBJ1-6; the D gene is possibly TRBD1 (6 bases). V was trimmed by 9 bases and J by 7 bases, leaving 13 bases between them. The CDR3 has 13 amino acids. Germline CDR1 is MNHEY and CDR2 is SVGAGI. The CDR3 loop reads CASTGFVNSPLHF. The CDR3 DNA sequence: TGTGCCAGTACAGGGTTCGTGAATTCACCCCTCCACTTT.

The genes are TRBV7-9 and TRBJ2-7; D gene unclear. The germline V and J ends were trimmed by 1 base and 7 bases, with 5 bases remaining between them. The germline gives CDR1 SEHNR, CDR2 FQNEAQ (reference sequence). The CDR3 runs 11 residues. CDR3 region: CASSLGLEQYF. CDR3 sequence (DNA): TGTGCCAGCAGCTTAGGGTTGGAGCAGTACTTC.

The chain carries TRBV5-4 and TRBJ2-6; 7 bases map to TRBD1. Trimming cost V 0 bases and J 2 bases; bases outside gene matches: 11. The CDR3 length is 19 residues. Germline CDR1 is SGHNT and CDR2 is YYREEE (reference sequence). The CDR3 spells CASSLATGVVRAGANVLTF. The CDR3 DNA is TGTGCCAGCAGCTTGGCAACAGGGGTGGTACGGGCTGGGGCCAACGTCCTGACTTTC.

The chain is built from TRBV6-6 and TRBJ2-7, with TRBD2 matching 11 bases. The CDR3 length is 16 residues. Trimming removed 6 bases from V and 4 bases from J; junction bases left unmatched: 11. The V gene's germline CDR1 is MNHNY and CDR2 SVGAGI (reference sequence). Written as DNA, the CDR3 is TGTGCCAGCAGCTCGCCCCATAGCGGGGGGGCGTACGAGCAGTACTTC. Protein: CASSSPHSGGAYEQYF.

The chain joins TRBV11-2 to TRBJ1-1, with a weak D call TRBD1 (5 bases). This CDR3 comprises 13 residues. With 5 bases removed from V and 2 bases from J, the gap between germline ends came to 9 bases. Germline V gene data show CDR1 as SGHAT and CDR2 as FQNNGV. The CDR3 sequence: CASSATDNTEAFF. The CDR3 DNA reads as TGTGCCAGCAGCGCGACAGATAACACTGAAGCTTTCTTT. Filled out from reference TRBV11-2 and TRBJ1-1, the complete variable domain reads EAGVAQSPRYKIIEKRQSVAFWCNPISGHATLYWYQQILGQGPKLLIQFQNNGVVDDSQLPKDRFSAERLKGVDSTLKIQPAKLEDSAVYLCASSATDNTEAFFGQGTRLTVV.

The chain joins TRBV6-5 to TRBJ1-5, with D tentatively TRBD1 (5 bases). Germline loops: CDR1 MNHEY, CDR2 SVGAGI. The V end was cut by 4 bases, the J end by 6 bases, with 13 bases between. This CDR3 has 14 amino acids. CDR3 residues: CASSLAGPGQPQHF. CDR3 in DNA: TGTGCCAGCAGTTTGGCAGGGCCTGGTCAGCCCCAGCATTTT.

The chain uses TRBV12-5 and TRBJ1-2; D unclear. This CDR3 comprises 12 residues. Germline loops: CDR1 LGHNT, CDR2 FRNRAP. V lost 1 base, J lost 2 bases, and 2 bases lay in between. The CDR3 sequence: CASGLDNYGYTF. The DNA of the CDR3 is TGTGCTAGTGGTTTGGACAACTATGGCTACACCTTC.

This sequence joins TRBV11-2 and TRBJ2-3; 7 bases line up with TRBD2. The V segment lost 2 bases and the J segment 0 bases; nucleotides outside the gene matches: 2. The germline gives CDR1 SGHAT, CDR2 FQNNGV. The CDR3 extends over 15 amino acids. This CDR3 is CASSLWRGSTDTQYF. CDR3 sequence (DNA): TGTGCCAGCAGCTTATGGCGGGGGAGCACAGATACGCAGTATTTT.

V is TRBV3-1 (or the pseudogene TRBV3-2) and J is TRBJ2-7; 7 nucleotides align to TRBD1. The ends lost 5 bases at V and 3 bases at J; junction bases unmatched: 13. In germline, CDR1 is LGHDT, CDR2 YNNKEL (reference sequence). This CDR3 comprises 16 residues. CDR3 coding DNA: TGTGCCAGCAGCGCCCGGACAGGAGGTCGGGGCTACGAGCAGTACTTC. Translating gives CASSARTGGRGYEQYF.

The chain recombines TRBV6-1 with TRBJ1-5, with 9 bases aligning to TRBD1. Germline V lookup: CDR1 MNHNS, CDR2 SASEGT. V was pared by 2 bases and J by 5 bases, with 7 bases of the junction left unmatched. The CDR3 runs 16 residues. CDR3 sequence (DNA): TGTGCCAGCAGTGAAAGTTTGACAGGGGGGTATCAGCCCCAGCATTTT. This gives the protein CASSESLTGGYQPQHF.

V usage is TRBV12-3 or TRBV12-4 and J usage is TRBJ1-2; a weak D match, TRBD1 (5 bases). Trimming removed 8 bases at V and 2 bases at J, with 6 bases between. This CDR3 spans 11 amino acids. CDR3 nucleotides: TGTGCCAGCGGGGACAACTATGGCTACACCTTC. Translation gives CASGDNYGYTF.

The gene calls are TRBV9 and TRBJ1-2; possible D gene TRBD1, 6 bases. This CDR3 is 15 amino acids long. V was cut by 5 bases and J by 4 bases, with 18 bases left in between. Germline V lookup: CDR1 SGDLS, CDR2 YYNGEE. CDR3 protein: CASRGRTVDFYGYTF. The CDR3 DNA sequence: TGTGCCAGCAGGGGTCGGACAGTAGACTTCTATGGCTACACCTTC.

V gene TRBV6-5 combines with J gene TRBJ1-1; weak D call: TRBD1 (5 bases). This CDR3 has 16 amino acids. The V and J ends lost 0 bases and 4 bases respectively, with 15 bases between them. Germline V CDR1 and CDR2: MNHEY, SVGAGI. The CDR3 bases are TGTGCCAGCAGTTACTCCGAGGGGTATTTTTCCACTGAAGCTTTCTTT. Protein sequence: CASSYSEGYFSTEAFF.

This chain joins TRBV11-2 and TRBJ1-2, with 10 bases identical to TRBD1. The CDR3 is 14 residues long. The germline CDR1 and CDR2 sequences are SGHAT and FQNNGV. V was pared by 5 bases and J by 2 bases, with 2 bases of the junction left unmatched. CDR3 region: CASSATGGNYGYTF. In DNA, the CDR3 is TGTGCCAGCAGCGCGACAGGGGGCAACTATGGCTACACCTTC.